Listed below are T cell receptor beta chains from one sample, sequenced in a study of beta chain features in type 1 diabetes. Assay: immunoSEQ multiplex PCR; the TCRdb copy retains only in-frame clones and omits some. The table has about 740,000 clones, roughly 12% seen once; the top ten hold 0.022%. The sequencing input was naive CD4+ T cells from blood. These receptors originate from a man aged 18 to 29 with type 1 diabetes. Both conserved end residues are part of each CDR3. A D gene is named only where the DNA matches it firmly. Some rows have no size entry. The others give once, few or many, or a class for an expanded clone.

- | TRBJ2-5 | TRBV6-5 | - | CASSERKTAQYF | TGTGCCAGCAGTGAAAGGAAGACAGCCCAGTACTTC
- | TRBJ2-3 | TRBV5-1 | - | CASSRGSETDTQYF | TGCGCCAGCAGCCGAGGGAGCGAAACAGATACGCAGTATTTT
few | TRBJ2-2 | TRBV6-5 | - | CASSPPGFNTGELFF | TGTGCCAGCAGCCCTCCCGGGTTTAACACCGGGGAGCTGTTTTTT
- | TRBJ2-5 | TRBV6-1 | - | CASRMQGFETETQYF | TGTGCCAGCAGGATGCAGGGGTTTGAAACAGAGACCCAGTACTTC
few | TRBJ1-5 | TRBV20-1 | - | CSADLYAIQHF | TGCAGTGCTGACCTATACGCTATCCAGCATTTT
- | TRBJ2-2 | TRBV2 | TRBD1 | CASSGQGTGELFF | TGTGCCAGCAGTGGACAGGGAACCGGGGAGCTGTTTTTT
many | TRBJ1-6 | TRBV2 | - | CASSLGPTTLHF | TGTGCCAGCAGTCTTGGACCGACTACCCTCCACTTT
- | TRBJ2-3 | TRBV6-6 | - | CASSYPVDSTDTQYF | TGTGCCAGCAGTTACCCAGTAGATAGCACAGATACGCAGTATTTT
- | TRBJ1-2 | TRBV6-1 | - | CASSEVVQSAAGYTF | TGTGCCAGCAGTGAAGTGGTTCAGAGCGCCGCTGGCTACACCTTC
few | TRBJ2-7 | TRBV2 | TRBD2 | CASSGTSFHEQYF | TGTGCCAGCAGTGGGACTAGCTTCCACGAGCAGTACTTC
few | TRBJ2-7 | TRBV7-9 | TRBD1 | CASSSTEAGQGYEQYF | TGTGCCAGCAGCTCGACCGAAGCGGGACAGGGTTACGAGCAGTACTTC
once | TRBJ1-2 | TRBV28 | - | CASSLEAHSYGYTF | TGTGCCAGCAGTTTAGAGGCACATTCTTATGGCTACACCTTC
few | TRBJ2-2 | TRBV5-1 | TRBD2 | CASLPSGNTGELFF | TGCGCCAGCCTTCCTAGCGGAAACACCGGGGAGCTGTTTTTT
few | TRBJ1-1 | TRBV18 | TRBD1 | CASSPRTGHATEAFF | TGTGCCAGCTCACCACGGACAGGGCACGCCACTGAAGCTTTCTTT
- | TRBJ2-2 | TRBV30 | - | CAWHRGLTGELFF | TGTGCCTGGCACAGGGGACTTACCGGGGAGCTGTTTTTT
- | TRBJ2-1 | TRBV5-1 | TRBD1 | CASSPRTGTYNEQFF | TGCGCCAGCAGCCCGCGGACAGGTACCTACAATGAGCAGTTCTTC
- | TRBJ2-1 | TRBV6-1 | TRBD2 | CASTSGTTPEEFF | TGTGCCAGCACCAGCGGGACTACCCCTGAAGAGTTCTTC
- | TRBJ2-7 | TRBV7-9 | - | CASSSGTDSYEQYF | TGCGCCAGCAGCAGTGGGACGGACTCCTACGAGCAGTACTTC
- | TRBJ2-3 | TRBV28 | TRBD2 | CATAGGQGDTQYF | TGTGCCACTGCGGGGGGGCAGGGAGATACGCAGTATTTT
few | TRBJ1-3 | TRBV5-1 | - | CASSPRGEGNTIYF | TGCGCCAGCAGCCCGAGGGGAGAAGGAAACACCATATATTTT
few | TRBJ1-1 | TRBV27 | TRBD1 | CASSTPGQANTEAFF | TGTGCCAGCAGTACCCCCGGACAGGCGAACACTGAAGCTTTCTTT
- | TRBJ1-5 | TRBV28 | - | CASSLIAAGGNQPQHF | TGTGCCAGCAGTTTAATTGCCGCGGGGGGCAATCAGCCCCAGCATTTT
- | TRBJ2-6 | TRBV6-1 | - | CASSEGDPLVGANVLTF | TGTGCCAGCAGTGAAGGAGACCCCCTTGTCGGGGCCAACGTCCTGACTTTC
few | TRBJ2-3 | TRBV5-6 | - | CASSLAPDLAGDTQYF | TGTGCCAGCAGCTTGGCCCCTGACCTAGCCGGAGATACGCAGTATTTT
few | TRBJ1-1 | TRBV30 | TRBD1 | CAWTRGPITEAFF | TGTGCCTGGACCAGGGGGCCGATCACTGAAGCTTTCTTT
- | TRBJ1-1 | TRBV5-1 | - | CASSSGQGTEAFF | TGCGCCAGCAGCTCCGGACAAGGAACTGAAGCTTTCTTT
- | TRBJ2-7 | TRBV7-8 | - | CASSPRASEQYF | TGTGCCAGCAGCCCTAGAGCCTCTGAGCAGTACTTC
- | TRBJ1-5 | TRBV23-1 | - | CASSQSTDMGDNQPQHF | TGCGCCAGCAGTCAATCAACCGACATGGGCGACAATCAGCCCCAGCATTTT
- | TRBJ2-3 | TRBV30 | TRBD2 | CAWSVRRAGVGDTQYF | TGTGCCTGGAGTGTAAGGAGAGCGGGGGTCGGCGATACGCAGTATTTT
- | TRBJ2-7 | TRBV29-1 | TRBD1 | CSVEGIKDRAYEQYF | TGCAGCGTTGAAGGAATCAAGGACAGGGCCTACGAGCAGTACTTC
few | TRBJ2-5 | TRBV10-3 | - | CAISELGVQETQYF | TGTGCCATCAGTGAATTAGGCGTCCAGGAGACCCAGTACTTC
few | TRBJ2-7 | TRBV10-3 | - | CAISGQSYEQYF | TGTGCCATCAGCGGACAGTCCTACGAGCAGTACTTC
few | TRBJ1-1 | TRBV7-3 | TRBD1 | CASSPGQADTEAFF | TGTGCCAGCAGCCCGGGACAGGCGGACACTGAAGCTTTCTTT
- | TRBJ1-2 | TRBV29-1 | - | CSTGTSTLYNYGYTF | TGCAGCACCGGGACATCGACTCTGTATAACTATGGCTACACCTTC
- | TRBJ2-7 | TRBV10-3 | - | CAISEGRLGDSYEQYF | TGTGCCATCAGTGAAGGCCGATTGGGCGACAGCTACGAGCAGTACTTC
- | TRBJ1-3 | TRBV15 | TRBD1 | CATSIDRATGNTIYF | TGTGCCACCAGCATCGACAGGGCGACTGGAAACACCATATATTTT
- | TRBJ1-4 | TRBV7-4 | - | CASTQSRGGNGKLFF | TGTGCCAGCACCCAATCCAGGGGTGGAAATGGAAAACTGTTTTTT
- | TRBJ2-7 | TRBV6-5 | TRBD1 | CASSRTGGDVYEQYF | TGTGCCAGCAGCCGGACAGGGGGCGATGTTTACGAGCAGTACTTC
few | TRBJ2-3 | TRBV29-1 | TRBD1 | CSVPPLIGQGTDTQYF | TGCAGCGTTCCGCCCCTAATAGGACAGGGGACCGATACGCAGTATTTT
- | TRBJ2-3 | TRBV7-2 | - | CASSSHLSTDTQYF | TGTGCCAGCAGCTCACACCTGAGCACAGATACGCAGTATTTT
- | TRBJ1-5 | TRBV15 | - | CATSRVIRQGSNQPQHF | TGTGCCACCAGCAGAGTCATTCGTCAGGGAAGCAATCAGCCCCAGCATTTT
few | TRBJ2-3 | TRBV4-1 | - | CASSQFGDTQYF | TGCGCCAGCAGCCAATTCGGGGATACGCAGTATTTT
few | TRBJ2-1 | TRBV19 | TRBD1 | CASRGQGGNEQFF | TGTGCCAGTAGGGGACAGGGAGGGAATGAGCAGTTCTTC
few | TRBJ1-5 | TRBV10-3 | - | CAISDGGQPQHF | TGTGCCATCAGTGATGGAGGCCAGCCCCAGCATTTT
- | TRBJ2-5 | TRBV30 | TRBD1 | CAWDRGPETQYF | TGTGCCTGGGACAGGGGTCCAGAGACCCAGTACTTC